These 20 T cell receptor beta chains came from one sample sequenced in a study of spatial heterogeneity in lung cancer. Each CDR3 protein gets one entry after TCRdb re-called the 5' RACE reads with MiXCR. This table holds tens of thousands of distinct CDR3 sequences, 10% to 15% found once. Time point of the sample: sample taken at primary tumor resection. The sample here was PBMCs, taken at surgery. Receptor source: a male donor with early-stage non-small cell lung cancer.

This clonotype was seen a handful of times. This CDR3 is CASSPGTSGGTGELFF. The CDR3 bases are TGCGCCAGCAGCCCAGGGACTAGCGGGGGCACCGGGGAGCTGTTTTTT. The genes are TRBV4-3 and TRBJ2-2, with 14 bases aligning to TRBD2. V lost 4 bases and J lost 4; bases outside the gene matches: 2. CDR3 length: 16 amino acids. Germline V gives CDR1 LGHNA, CDR2 YSLEER.

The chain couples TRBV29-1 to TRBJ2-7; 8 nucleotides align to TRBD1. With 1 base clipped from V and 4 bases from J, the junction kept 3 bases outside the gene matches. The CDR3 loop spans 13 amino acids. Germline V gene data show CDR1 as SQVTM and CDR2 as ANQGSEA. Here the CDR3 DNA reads TGCAGCGTTGAAGGCCAGGGGGCTTACGAGCAGTACTTC. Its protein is CSVEGQGAYEQYF.

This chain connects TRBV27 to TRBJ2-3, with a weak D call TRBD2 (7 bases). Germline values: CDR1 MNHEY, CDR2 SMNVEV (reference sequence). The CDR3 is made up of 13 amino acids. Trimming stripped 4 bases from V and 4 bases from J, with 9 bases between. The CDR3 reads CASSWGGADTQYF. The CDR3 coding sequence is TGTGCCAGCAGTTGGGGGGGCGCAGATACGCAGTATTTT.

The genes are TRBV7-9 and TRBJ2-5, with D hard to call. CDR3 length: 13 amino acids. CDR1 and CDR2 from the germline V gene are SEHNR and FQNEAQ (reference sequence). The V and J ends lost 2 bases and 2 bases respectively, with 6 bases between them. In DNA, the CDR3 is TGTGCCAGCAGCTTATCTCTGCAAGAGACCCAGTACTTC. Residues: CASSLSLQETQYF. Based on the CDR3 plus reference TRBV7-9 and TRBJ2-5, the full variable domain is DTGVSQNPRHKITKRGQNVTFRCDPISEHNRLYWYRQTLGQGPEFLTYFQNEAQLEKSRLLSDRFSAERPKGSFSTLEIQRTEQGDSAMYLCASSLSLQETQYFGPGTRLLVL.

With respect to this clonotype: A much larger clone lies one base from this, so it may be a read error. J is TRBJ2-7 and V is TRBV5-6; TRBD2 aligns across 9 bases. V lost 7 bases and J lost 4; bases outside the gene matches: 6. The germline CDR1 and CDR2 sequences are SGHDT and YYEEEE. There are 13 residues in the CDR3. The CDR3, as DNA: TGTGCCAGCGGTTTTACTAGCGGGTACGAGCAGTACTTC. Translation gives CASGFTSGYEQYF.

The CDR3 DNA reads TGTGCCAGCAGCTCGACAGGAGTAAATGAAAAACTGTTTTTT. It yields the protein CASSSTGVNEKLFF. The chain joins TRBV7-9 to TRBJ1-4, with D perhaps TRBD1 (6 bases). Germline V CDR1 and CDR2: SEHNR, FQNEAQ (reference sequence). The V gene lost 4 bases and the J gene lost 5 bases, with 11 bases spanning the gap. The CDR3 sequence is 14 residues long.

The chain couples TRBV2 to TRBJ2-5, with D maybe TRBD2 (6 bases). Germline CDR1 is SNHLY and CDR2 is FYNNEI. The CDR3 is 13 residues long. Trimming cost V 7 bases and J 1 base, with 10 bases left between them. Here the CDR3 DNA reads TGTGCCAGCAAACGGGGGTCCCAAGAGACCCAGTACTTC. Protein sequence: CASKRGSQETQYF. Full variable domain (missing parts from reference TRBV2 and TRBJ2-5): EPEVTQTPSHQVTQMGQEVILRCVPISNHLYFYWYRQILGQKVEFLVSFYNNEISEKSEIFDDQFSVERPDGSNFTLKIRSTKLEDSAMYFCASKRGSQETQYFGPGTRLLVL.

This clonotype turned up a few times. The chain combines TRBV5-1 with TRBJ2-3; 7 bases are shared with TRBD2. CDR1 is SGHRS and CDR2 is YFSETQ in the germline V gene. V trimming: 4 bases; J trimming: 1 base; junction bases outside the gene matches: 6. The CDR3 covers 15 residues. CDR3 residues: CASSRTSVGTDTQYF. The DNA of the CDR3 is TGCGCCAGCAGCCGAACTAGCGTTGGCACAGATACGCAGTATTTT.

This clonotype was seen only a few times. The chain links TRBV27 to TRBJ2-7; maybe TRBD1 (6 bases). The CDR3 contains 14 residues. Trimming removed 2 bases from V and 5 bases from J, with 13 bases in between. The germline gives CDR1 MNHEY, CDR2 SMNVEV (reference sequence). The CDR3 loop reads CASSLNRVSHEQYF. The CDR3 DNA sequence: TGTGCCAGCAGTTTAAACAGGGTTAGCCACGAGCAGTACTTC.

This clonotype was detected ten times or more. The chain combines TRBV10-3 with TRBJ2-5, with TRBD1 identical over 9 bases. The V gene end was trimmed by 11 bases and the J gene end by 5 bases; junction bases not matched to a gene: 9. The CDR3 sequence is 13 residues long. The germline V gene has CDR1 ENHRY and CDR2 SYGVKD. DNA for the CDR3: TGTGCCTCGTCCCGGGACAGGGAGGAGACCCAGTACTTC. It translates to CASSRDREETQYF.

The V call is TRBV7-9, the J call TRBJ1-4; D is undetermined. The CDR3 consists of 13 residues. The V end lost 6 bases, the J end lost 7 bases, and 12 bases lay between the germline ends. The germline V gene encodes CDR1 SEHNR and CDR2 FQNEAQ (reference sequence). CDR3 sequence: CASSPQLAEKLFF. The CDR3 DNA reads TGTGCCAGCAGTCCCCAACTGGCTGAAAAACTGTTTTTT. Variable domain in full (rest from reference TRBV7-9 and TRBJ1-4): DTGVSQNPRHKITKRGQNVTFRCDPISEHNRLYWYRQTLGQGPEFLTYFQNEAQLEKSRLLSDRFSAERPKGSFSTLEIQRTEQGDSAMYLCASSPQLAEKLFFGSGTQLSVL.

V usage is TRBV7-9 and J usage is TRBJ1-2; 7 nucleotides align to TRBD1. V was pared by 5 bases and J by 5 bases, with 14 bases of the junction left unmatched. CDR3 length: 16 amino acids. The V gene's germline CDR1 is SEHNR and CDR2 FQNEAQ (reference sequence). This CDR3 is CASSLNGQVSGYGYTF. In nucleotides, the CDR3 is TGTGCCAGCAGCCTTAACGGACAGGTGTCTGGGTATGGCTACACCTTC.

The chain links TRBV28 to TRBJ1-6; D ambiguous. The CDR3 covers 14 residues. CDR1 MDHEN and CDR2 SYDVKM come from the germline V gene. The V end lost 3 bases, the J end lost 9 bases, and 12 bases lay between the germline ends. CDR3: CASSFQARSSPLHF. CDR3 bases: TGTGCCAGCAGTTTTCAGGCTCGTTCTTCACCCCTCCACTTT.

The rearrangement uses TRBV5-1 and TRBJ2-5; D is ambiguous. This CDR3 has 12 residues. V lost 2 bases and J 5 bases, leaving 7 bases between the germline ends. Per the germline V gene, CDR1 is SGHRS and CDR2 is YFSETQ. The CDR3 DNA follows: TGCGCCAGCAGCTTTGGGCGCGAGACCCAGTACTTC. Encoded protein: CASSFGRETQYF.

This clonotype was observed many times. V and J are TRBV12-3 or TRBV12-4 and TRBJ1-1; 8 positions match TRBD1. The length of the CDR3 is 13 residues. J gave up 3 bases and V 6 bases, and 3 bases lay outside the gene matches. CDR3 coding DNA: TGTGCCAGCAGGCTACAGGGGGACACTGAAGCTTTCTTT. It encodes CASRLQGDTEAFF.

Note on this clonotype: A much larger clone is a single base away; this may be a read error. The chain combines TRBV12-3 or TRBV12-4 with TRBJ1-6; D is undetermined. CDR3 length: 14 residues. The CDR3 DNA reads TGTGCCAGCAGTTTCCTTGGGGAAAGTTCACCCCCCCACTTT. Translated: CASSFLGESSPPHF.

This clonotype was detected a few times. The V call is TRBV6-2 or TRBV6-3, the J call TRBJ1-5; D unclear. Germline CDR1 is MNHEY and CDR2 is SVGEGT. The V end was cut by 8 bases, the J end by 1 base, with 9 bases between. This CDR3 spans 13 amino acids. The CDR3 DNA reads TGTGCCAGCTCACGCCTCAGCAATCAGCCCCAGCATTTT. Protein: CASSRLSNQPQHF.

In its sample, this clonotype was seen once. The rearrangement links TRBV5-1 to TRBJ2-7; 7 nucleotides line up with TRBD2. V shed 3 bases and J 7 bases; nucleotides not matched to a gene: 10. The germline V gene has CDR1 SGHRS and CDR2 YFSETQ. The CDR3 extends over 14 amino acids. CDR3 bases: TGCGCCAGCAGCTCGGAGAGGGGAGGGGATGAGCAGTACTTC. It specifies CASSSERGGDEQYF. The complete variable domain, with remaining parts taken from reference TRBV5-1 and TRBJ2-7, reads KAGVTQTPRYLIKTRGQQVTLSCSPISGHRSVSWYQQTPGQGLQFLFEYFSETQRNKGNFPGRFSGRQFSNSRSEMNVSTLELGDSALYLCASSSERGGDEQYFGPGTRLTVT.

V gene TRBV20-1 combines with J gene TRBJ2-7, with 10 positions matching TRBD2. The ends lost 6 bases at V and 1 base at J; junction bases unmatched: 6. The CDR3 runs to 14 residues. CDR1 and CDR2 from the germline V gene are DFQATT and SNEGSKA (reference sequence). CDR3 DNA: TGCAGTGCAAGTGAGCGGGGGGGTTCCTACGAGCAGTACTTC. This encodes CSASERGGSYEQYF.

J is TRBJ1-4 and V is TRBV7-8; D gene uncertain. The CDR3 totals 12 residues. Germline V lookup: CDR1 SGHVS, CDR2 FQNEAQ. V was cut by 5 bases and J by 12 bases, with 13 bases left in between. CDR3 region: CASSQAVSELFF. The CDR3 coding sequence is TGTGCCAGCAGCCAGGCGGTGTCGGAACTGTTTTTT.